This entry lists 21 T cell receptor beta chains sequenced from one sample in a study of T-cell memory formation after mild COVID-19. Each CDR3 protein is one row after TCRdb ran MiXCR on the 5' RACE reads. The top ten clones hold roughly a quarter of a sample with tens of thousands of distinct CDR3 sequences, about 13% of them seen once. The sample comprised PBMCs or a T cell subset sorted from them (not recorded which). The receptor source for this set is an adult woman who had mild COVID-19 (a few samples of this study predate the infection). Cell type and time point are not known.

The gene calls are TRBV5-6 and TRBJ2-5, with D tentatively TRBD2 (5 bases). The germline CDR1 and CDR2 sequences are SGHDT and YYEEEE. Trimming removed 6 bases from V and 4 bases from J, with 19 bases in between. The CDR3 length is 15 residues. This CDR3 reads CASIPPAGGGETQYF. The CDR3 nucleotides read TGTGCCAGCATCCCCCCTGCGGGTGGAGGAGAGACCCAGTACTTC.

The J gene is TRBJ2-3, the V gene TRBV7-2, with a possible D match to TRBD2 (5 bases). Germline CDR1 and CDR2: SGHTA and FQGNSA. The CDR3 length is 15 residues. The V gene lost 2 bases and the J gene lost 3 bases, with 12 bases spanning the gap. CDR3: CASSLRGLGTDTQYF. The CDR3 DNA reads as TGTGCCAGCAGCTTACGCGGGCTGGGGACAGATACGCAGTATTTT.

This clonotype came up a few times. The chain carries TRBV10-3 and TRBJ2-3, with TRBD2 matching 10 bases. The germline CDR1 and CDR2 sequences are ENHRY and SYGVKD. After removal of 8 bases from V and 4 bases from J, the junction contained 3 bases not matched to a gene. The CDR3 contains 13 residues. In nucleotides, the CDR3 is TGTGCCATCCAGCGGGAGGGGTCAGATACGCAGTATTTT. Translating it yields CAIQREGSDTQYF.

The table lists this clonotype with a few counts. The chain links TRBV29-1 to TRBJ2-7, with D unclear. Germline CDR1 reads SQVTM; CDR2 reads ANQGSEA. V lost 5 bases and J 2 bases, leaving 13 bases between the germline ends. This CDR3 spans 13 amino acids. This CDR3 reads CSVHYSYTYEQYF. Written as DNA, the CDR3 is TGCAGCGTTCACTACTCATACACCTACGAGCAGTACTTC.

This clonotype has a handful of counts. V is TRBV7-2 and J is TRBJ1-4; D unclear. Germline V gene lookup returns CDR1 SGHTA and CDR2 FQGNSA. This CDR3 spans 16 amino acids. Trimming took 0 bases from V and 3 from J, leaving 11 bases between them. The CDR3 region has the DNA TGTGCCAGCAGCTTAGCGCTGGGGTTGCCTAATGAAAAACTGTTTTTT. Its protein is CASSLALGLPNEKLFF.

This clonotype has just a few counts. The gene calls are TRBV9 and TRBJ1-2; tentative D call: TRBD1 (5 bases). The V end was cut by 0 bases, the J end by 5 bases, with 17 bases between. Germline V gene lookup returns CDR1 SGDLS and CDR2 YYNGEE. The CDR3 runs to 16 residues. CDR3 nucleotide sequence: TGTGCCAGCAGCGTAGCTATGAGAGTTGGGGCTTATGGCTACACCTTC. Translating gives CASSVAMRVGAYGYTF.

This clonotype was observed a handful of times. The CDR3 loop is CASSLGTPSGDYGYTF. As DNA, the CDR3 is TGTGCCAGCAGCTTAGGGACCCCATCCGGTGACTATGGCTACACCTTC. This chain links TRBV7-6 with TRBJ1-2; D is unclear. The CDR3 totals 16 residues. Trimming stripped 1 base from V and 3 bases from J, with 15 bases between. Germline CDR1 is SGHVS and CDR2 is FNYEAQ.

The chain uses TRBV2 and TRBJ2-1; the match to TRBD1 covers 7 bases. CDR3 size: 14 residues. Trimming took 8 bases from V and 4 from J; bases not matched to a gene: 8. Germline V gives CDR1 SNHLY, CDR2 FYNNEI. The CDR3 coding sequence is TGTGCCAGCGCCGTGACAGGGCTTTACAATGAGCAGTTCTTC. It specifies CASAVTGLYNEQFF.

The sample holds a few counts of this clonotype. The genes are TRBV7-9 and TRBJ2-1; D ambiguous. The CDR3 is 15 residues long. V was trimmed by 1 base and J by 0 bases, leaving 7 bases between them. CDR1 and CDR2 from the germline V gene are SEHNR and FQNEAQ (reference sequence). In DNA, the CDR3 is TGTGCCAGCAGCTTAGAAACAAGCTCCTACAATGAGCAGTTCTTC. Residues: CASSLETSSYNEQFF.

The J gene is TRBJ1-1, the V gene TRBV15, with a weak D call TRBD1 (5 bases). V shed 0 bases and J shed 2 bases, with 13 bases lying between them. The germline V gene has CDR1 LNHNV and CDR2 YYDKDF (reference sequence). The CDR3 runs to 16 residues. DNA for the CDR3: TGTGCCACCAGCAGAGACGCCACCGGGGGAAACACTGAAGCTTTCTTT. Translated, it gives CATSRDATGGNTEAFF.

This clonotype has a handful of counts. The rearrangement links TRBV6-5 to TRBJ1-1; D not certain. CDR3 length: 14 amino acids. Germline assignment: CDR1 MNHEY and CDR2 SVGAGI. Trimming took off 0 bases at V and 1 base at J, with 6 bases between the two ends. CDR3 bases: TGTGCCAGCAGTTACTCGTCAGAGAACACTGAAGCTTTCTTT. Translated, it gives CASSYSSENTEAFF.

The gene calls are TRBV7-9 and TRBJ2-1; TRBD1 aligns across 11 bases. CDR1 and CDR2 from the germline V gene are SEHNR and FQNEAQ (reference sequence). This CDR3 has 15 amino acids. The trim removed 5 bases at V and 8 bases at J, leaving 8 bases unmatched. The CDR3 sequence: CASSDAGTGGDEQFF. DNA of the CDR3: TGTGCCAGCAGCGACGCCGGGACAGGGGGTGATGAGCAGTTCTTC.

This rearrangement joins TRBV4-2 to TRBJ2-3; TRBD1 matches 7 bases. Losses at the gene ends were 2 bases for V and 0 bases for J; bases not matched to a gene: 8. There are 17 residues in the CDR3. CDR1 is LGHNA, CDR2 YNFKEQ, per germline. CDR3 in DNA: TGTGCCAGCAGCCAATCCCCGGGACAGACTAGCACAGATACGCAGTATTTT. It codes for CASSQSPGQTSTDTQYF.

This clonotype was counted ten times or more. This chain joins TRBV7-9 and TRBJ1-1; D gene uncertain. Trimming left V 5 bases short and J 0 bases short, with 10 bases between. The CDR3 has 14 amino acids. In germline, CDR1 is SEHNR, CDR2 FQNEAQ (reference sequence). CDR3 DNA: TGTGCCAGCAGCCCCAGCCCCATGAACACTGAAGCTTTCTTT. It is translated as CASSPSPMNTEAFF.

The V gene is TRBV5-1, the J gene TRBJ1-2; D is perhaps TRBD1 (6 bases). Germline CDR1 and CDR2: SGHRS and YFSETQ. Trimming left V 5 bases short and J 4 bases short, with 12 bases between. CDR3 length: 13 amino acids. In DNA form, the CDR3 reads TGCGCCAGCAGACGAACAGGGTCCTATGGCTACACCTTC. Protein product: CASRRTGSYGYTF.

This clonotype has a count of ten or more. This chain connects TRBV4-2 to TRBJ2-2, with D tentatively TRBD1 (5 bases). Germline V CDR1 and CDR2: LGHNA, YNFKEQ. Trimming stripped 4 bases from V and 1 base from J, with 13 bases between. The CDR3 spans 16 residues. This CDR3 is CASSPQGAENTGELFF. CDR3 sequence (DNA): TGTGCCAGCAGCCCGCAAGGGGCGGAGAACACCGGGGAGCTGTTTTTT.

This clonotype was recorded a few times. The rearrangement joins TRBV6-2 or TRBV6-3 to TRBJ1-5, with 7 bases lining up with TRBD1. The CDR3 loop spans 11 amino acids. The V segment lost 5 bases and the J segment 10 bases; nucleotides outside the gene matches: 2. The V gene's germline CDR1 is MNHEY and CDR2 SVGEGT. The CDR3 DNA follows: TGTGCCAGCAGTAACAGGGGCCCCCAGCATTTT. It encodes CASSNRGPQHF.

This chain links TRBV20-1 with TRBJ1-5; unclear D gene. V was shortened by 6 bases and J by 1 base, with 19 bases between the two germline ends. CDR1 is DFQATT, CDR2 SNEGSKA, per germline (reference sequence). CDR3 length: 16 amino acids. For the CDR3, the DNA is TGCAGTGCCGACGGAGCGGCCGGGCAAAGCAATCAGCCCCAGCATTTT. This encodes CSADGAAGQSNQPQHF.

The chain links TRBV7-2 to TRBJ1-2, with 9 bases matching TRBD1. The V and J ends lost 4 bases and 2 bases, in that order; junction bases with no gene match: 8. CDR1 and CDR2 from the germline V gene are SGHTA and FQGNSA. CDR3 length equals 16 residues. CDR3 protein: CASSSIDRGGNYGYTF. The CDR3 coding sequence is TGTGCCAGCAGCTCTATTGACAGGGGGGGAAACTATGGCTACACCTTC.

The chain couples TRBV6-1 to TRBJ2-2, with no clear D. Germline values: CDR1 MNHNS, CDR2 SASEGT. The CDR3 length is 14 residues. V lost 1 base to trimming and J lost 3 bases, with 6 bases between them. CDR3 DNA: TGTGCCAGCAGTGAAGTTAGGTACACCGGGGAGCTGTTTTTT. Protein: CASSEVRYTGELFF.

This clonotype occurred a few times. In DNA, the CDR3 is TGTGCCAGCAGTTACGAGGACGAAAGGACTTCACCCCTCCACTTT. Residues: CASSYEDERTSPLHF. The rearrangement uses TRBV6-5 and TRBJ1-6, with D unresolved. The CDR3 runs 15 residues. The V end lost 2 bases, the J end lost 9 bases, and 14 bases lay between the germline ends. Germline CDR1 reads MNHEY; CDR2 reads SVGAGI.